The 29 T cell receptor beta chains below were found in one sample sequenced in a study of blood T cell repertoires in COVID-19. Profiled with immunoSEQ multiplex PCR; TCRdb holds only in-frame clones, not every one. The repertoire has about 68,000 clones, 84% of them found once; the top ten carry around 9.5%. The sample taken for sequencing was peripheral blood. Source of these receptors: a man in his fifties or sixties with active COVID-19.

The gene calls are TRBV27 and TRBJ1-2, with D unresolved. Trimming removed 3 bases at V and 2 bases at J, with 7 bases between. The CDR3 is 13 residues long. Germline assignment: CDR1 MNHEY and CDR2 SMNVEV (reference sequence). The CDR3 DNA reads as TGTGCCAGCAGTTTTAACGGGAACTATGGCTACACCTTC. The encoded protein is CASSFNGNYGYTF.

The rearrangement links TRBV3-1 (or the pseudogene TRBV3-2) to TRBJ2-7; D possibly corresponds to TRBD2 (7 bases). The CDR3 loop spans 14 amino acids. V was clipped by 4 bases and J by 7 bases, with 17 bases between them. Germline V lookup: CDR1 LGHDT, CDR2 YNNKEL (reference sequence). For the CDR3, the DNA is TGTGCCAGCAGCCTCTCGGGGGGCAGCTGGGAGCAGTACTTC. It translates to CASSLSGGSWEQYF.

This clone was seen a few times. The chain couples TRBV19 to TRBJ2-3; D is ambiguous. The CDR3 is made up of 14 amino acids. Trimming took 4 bases from V and 4 from J, leaving 12 bases between them. Germline CDR1 is LNHDA and CDR2 is SQIVND (reference sequence). The CDR3 sequence: CASSRAGFADTQYF. The CDR3 DNA is TGTGCCAGTAGTAGGGCTGGGTTCGCAGATACGCAGTATTTT.

The V and J genes are TRBV5-1 and TRBJ1-1; TRBD1 is a possible D gene (6 bases). The CDR3 covers 14 residues. V lost 2 bases and J lost 6, with 14 bases in between. Germline V gene sequence: CDR1 SGHRS, CDR2 YFSETQ. The CDR3 region has the DNA TGCGCCAGCAGCTTTCTCGGGGGGGCAGCTGAAGCTTTCTTT. Translation gives CASSFLGGAAEAFF.

This sequence joins TRBV6-6 and TRBJ2-7; 7 bases are a match to TRBD1. With 2 bases clipped from V and 1 base from J, the junction kept 2 bases outside the gene matches. Per germline, CDR1 MNHNY and CDR2 SVGAGI (reference sequence). The CDR3 is made up of 14 amino acids. The CDR3 sequence: CASSYQGESYEQYF. The CDR3, as DNA: TGTGCCAGCAGTTACCAGGGGGAGTCCTACGAGCAGTACTTC.

The chain combines TRBV3-1 (or the pseudogene TRBV3-2) with TRBJ2-1; 8 positions agree with TRBD2. The CDR3 sequence is 16 residues long. Germline CDR1 and CDR2: LGHDT and YNNKEL (reference sequence). The V segment lost 0 bases and the J segment 2 bases; nucleotides outside the gene matches: 3. This CDR3 reads CASSQDPAGAYNEQFF. The CDR3 DNA reads as TGTGCCAGCAGCCAAGACCCAGCGGGGGCCTACAATGAGCAGTTCTTC.

A single count supports this clone. The gene calls are TRBV18 and TRBJ1-2; a weak D match, TRBD1 (5 bases). V was shortened by 4 bases and J by 4 bases, with 10 bases between the two germline ends. Germline CDR1 KGHSH, CDR2 LQKENI. The CDR3 has 13 residues. CDR3 in amino acids: CASSRGVGYGYTF. CDR3 sequence (DNA): TGTGCCAGCTCACGGGGGGTTGGCTATGGCTACACCTTC.

Here the CDR3 reads CASRDFSRNEQFF. The DNA for the CDR3 is TGTGCCAGCAGGGACTTCTCTCGGAATGAGCAGTTCTTC. V is TRBV7-2 and J is TRBJ2-1, with a possible D match to TRBD2 (5 bases). The CDR3 covers 13 residues. V was trimmed by 6 bases and J by 7 bases, leaving 13 bases between them. CDR1 is SGHTA and CDR2 is FQGNSA in the germline V gene. Drawing the rest from reference TRBV7-2 and TRBJ2-1, the complete variable domain is GAGVSQSPSNKVTEKGKDVELRCDPISGHTALYWYRQSLGQGLEFLIYFQGNSAPDKSGLPSDRFSAERTGGSVSTLTIQRTQQEDSAVYLCASRDFSRNEQFFGPGTRLTVL.

By share, this clone counts as medium-sized. The chain recombines TRBV7-9 with TRBJ1-1; perhaps TRBD1 as D (5 bases). The CDR3 totals 14 residues. Per germline, CDR1 SEHNR and CDR2 FQNEAQ (reference sequence). The V end lost 5 bases, the J end lost 6 bases, and 16 bases lay between the germline ends. The CDR3 reads CASSPKWGVPEAFF. Here the CDR3 DNA reads TGTGCCAGCAGCCCCAAATGGGGGGTCCCTGAAGCTTTCTTT.

The chain recombines TRBV4-3 with TRBJ1-5; D may be TRBD1 (5 bases). Germline V gene sequence: CDR1 LGHNA, CDR2 YSLEER. The CDR3 length is 21 residues. Trimming cost V 0 bases and J 0 bases, with 24 bases left between them. CDR3 in DNA: TGCGCCAGCAGCCAAGACGGATATGTGCGGGGCCCCTACAATAGCAATCAGCCCCAGCATTTT. Translating it yields CASSQDGYVRGPYNSNQPQHF.

The chain uses TRBV7-9 and TRBJ2-1; TRBD2 might be the D (5 bases). Looked up from germline, CDR1 is SEHNR and CDR2 is FQNEAQ (reference sequence). With 5 bases removed from V and 8 bases from J, the gap between germline ends came to 19 bases. The CDR3 spans 15 residues. For the CDR3, the DNA is TGTGCCAGCAGCCCTGTAGGATGGGAGAGCGATGAGCAGTTCTTC. It translates to CASSPVGWESDEQFF.

The genes are TRBV6-5 and TRBJ2-1, with 13 bases matching TRBD2. This CDR3 spans 13 amino acids. Germline CDR1 reads MNHEY; CDR2 reads SVGAGI. Trimming at V came to 2 bases and at J to 14 bases, leaving 3 bases not matched to a gene. CDR3 in DNA: TGTGCCAGCAGTTACCGGGGGACTAGCGGGAAGTTCTTC. Amino acid sequence: CASSYRGTSGKFF.

This clone is a singleton in its sample. This chain uses TRBV30 with TRBJ1-5; 8 bases match TRBD1. Germline V gene lookup returns CDR1 GTSNPN and CDR2 SVGIG (reference sequence). Trimming took 3 bases from V and 10 from J; bases not matched to a gene: 8. CDR3 length: 13 residues. The CDR3 spells CAWSGDRFEPQHF. The CDR3 DNA reads TGTGCCTGGAGCGGGGACAGGTTTGAACCCCAGCATTTT.

CDR3 amino acids: CASSGRTSGRDTQYF. The CDR3 nucleotides are TGTGCCAGCAGCGGGAGGACTAGCGGGAGAGATACGCAGTATTTT. V usage is TRBV5-4 and J usage is TRBJ2-3, with 13 bases identical to TRBD2. The CDR3 has 15 amino acids. CDR1 and CDR2 (germline): SGHNT, YYREEE (reference sequence). V lost 4 bases and J lost 5; bases outside the gene matches: 4.

This clone was picked up a small number of times. The chain has TRBV18 and TRBJ1-4; 10 bases are a match to TRBD1. J lost 5 bases, V lost 4 bases, and 1 base had no gene match. Per germline, CDR1 KGHSH and CDR2 LQKENI. This CDR3 has 14 residues. CDR3 nucleotide sequence: TGTGCCAGCTCACAGGGACAGGGGAATGAAAAACTGTTTTTT. Its translation: CASSQGQGNEKLFF.

The V gene is TRBV24-1, the J gene TRBJ1-2, with 8 bases fitting TRBD1. Germline V gene data show CDR1 as KGHDR and CDR2 as SFDVKD. Unmatched junction bases numbered 26, after V lost 1 base and J lost 8 bases. This CDR3 has 21 amino acids. The CDR3 loop is CATSDLNNRVRAGGLEEGYTF. CDR3 sequence (DNA): TGTGCCACCAGTGATTTAAATAATCGTGTGCGGGCAGGGGGCCTGGAAGAGGGCTACACCTTC.

CDR3 sequence reads: CASSSNGGNEAFF. The CDR3 DNA is TGCGCCAGCAGCTCTAACGGGGGGAATGAAGCTTTCTTT. This rearrangement joins TRBV5-1 to TRBJ1-1; possible D gene TRBD1, 5 bases. Deletions cut 3 bases from V and 7 bases from J, with 13 bases between. The CDR3 extends over 13 amino acids. Germline loops: CDR1 SGHRS, CDR2 YFSETQ. The full variable domain, with the rest looked up from reference TRBV5-1 and TRBJ1-1, is KAGVTQTPRYLIKTRGQQVTLSCSPISGHRSVSWYQQTPGQGLQFLFEYFSETQRNKGNFPGRFSGRQFSNSRSEMNVSTLELGDSALYLCASSSNGGNEAFFGQGTRLTVV.

The chain uses TRBV4-2 and TRBJ1-1; TRBD1 matches 8 bases. CDR1 and CDR2 from the germline V gene are LGHNA and YNFKEQ. The CDR3 extends over 17 amino acids. V was pared by 0 bases and J by 0 bases, with 6 bases of the junction left unmatched. The CDR3 DNA sequence: TGTGCCAGCAGCCAAGATCGACAGGGGACTATGAACACTGAAGCTTTCTTT. Its translation: CASSQDRQGTMNTEAFF.

V gene TRBV20-1 combines with J gene TRBJ1-3; D uncertain. V shed 8 bases and J shed 7 bases, with 12 bases lying between them. The CDR3 has 11 residues. Germline-derived CDR1 and CDR2 are DFQATT and SNEGSKA (reference sequence). The CDR3 region is CSPRVQNTIYF. As DNA, the CDR3 is TGCAGTCCCCGGGTGCAGAACACCATATATTTT.

The chain couples TRBV6-4 to TRBJ2-1; 7 bases match TRBD2. The germline gives CDR1 MRHNA, CDR2 SNTAGT. After removal of 4 bases from V and 4 bases from J, the junction contained 7 bases not matched to a gene. This CDR3 region has 15 residues. This CDR3 reads CASSAAGEQYNEQFF. CDR3 DNA: TGTGCCAGCAGTGCGGCGGGAGAACAATACAATGAGCAGTTCTTC.

V is TRBV7-9 and J is TRBJ1-5; D unclear. CDR3 size: 13 residues. V was clipped by 8 bases and J by 5 bases, with 13 bases between them. The V gene's germline CDR1 is SEHNR and CDR2 FQNEAQ (reference sequence). The CDR3 DNA is TGTGCCAGCGGTGGTCACGCGGATCAGCCCCAGCATTTT. It is translated as CASGGHADQPQHF.

V usage is TRBV5-6 and J usage is TRBJ2-7; TRBD2 is a possible D gene (6 bases). Trimming stripped 4 bases from V and 3 bases from J, with 14 bases between. Germline loops: CDR1 SGHDT, CDR2 YYEEEE. The CDR3 is made up of 14 amino acids. CDR3: CASSTEASVYEQYF. The CDR3 nucleotides read TGTGCCAGCAGCACGGAGGCTAGCGTCTACGAGCAGTACTTC.

This clone has just a few counts. The V call is TRBV9, the J call TRBJ2-7; perhaps TRBD2 as D (7 bases). The germline CDR1 and CDR2 sequences are SGDLS and YYNGEE. V was clipped by 0 bases and J by 0 bases, with 13 bases between them. This CDR3 has 16 residues. CDR3 amino acids: CASSVGEGGSSYEQYF. The DNA of the CDR3 is TGTGCCAGCAGCGTAGGCGAGGGGGGGAGCTCCTACGAGCAGTACTTC.

V is TRBV3-1 (or the pseudogene TRBV3-2) and J is TRBJ2-7; TRBD2 matches 7 bases. Germline V lookup: CDR1 LGHDT, CDR2 YNNKEL (reference sequence). With V trimmed by 4 bases and J by 4 bases, 4 bases remained unmatched. This CDR3 has 13 amino acids. CDR3 residues: CASSRTRSYEQYF. The CDR3 nucleotides are TGTGCCAGCAGCCGGACTAGGTCTTACGAGCAGTACTTC.

The CDR3 here is CASSPPGRGSPLHF. CDR3 DNA sequence: TGTGCCAGCTCCCCCCCAGGAAGGGGTTCACCCCTCCACTTT. The J gene is TRBJ1-6, the V gene TRBV18, with D tentatively TRBD1 (5 bases). V was trimmed by 6 bases and J by 9 bases, leaving 15 bases between them. The CDR3 runs to 14 residues. The germline CDR1 and CDR2 sequences are KGHSH and LQKENI. The whole variable domain, remainder taken from reference TRBV18 and TRBJ1-6, is NAGVMQNPRHLVRRRGQEARLRCSPMKGHSHVYWYRQLPEEGLKFMVYLQKENIIDESGMPKERFSAEFPKEGPSILRIQQVVRGDSAAYFCASSPPGRGSPLHFGNGTRLTVT.

The chain's CDR3 is CASSQVTGAYTEAFF. Written as DNA, the CDR3 is TGTGCCAGCAGCCAAGTTACAGGGGCGTACACTGAAGCTTTCTTT. This chain links TRBV4-2 with TRBJ1-1, with 7 nucleotides matching TRBD1. This CDR3 spans 15 amino acids. V shed 1 base and J 3 bases; nucleotides not matched to a gene: 5. The germline V gene has CDR1 LGHNA and CDR2 YNFKEQ.

The gene calls are TRBV5-1 and TRBJ2-7; D unclear. The CDR3 consists of 12 residues. The V gene's germline CDR1 is SGHRS and CDR2 YFSETQ. V lost 0 bases and J 5 bases, leaving 6 bases between the germline ends. The CDR3 loop is CASSLVGHEQYF. The CDR3 DNA reads as TGCGCCAGCAGCTTGGTCGGTCACGAGCAGTACTTC.

The V gene is TRBV7-2, the J gene TRBJ2-7; D perhaps matches TRBD2 (6 bases). CDR1 is SGHTA and CDR2 is FQGNSA in the germline V gene. The V end was cut by 5 bases, the J end by 6 bases, with 11 bases between. There are 12 residues in the CDR3. The chain's CDR3 is CASSRLGSEQYF. Written as DNA, the CDR3 is TGTGCCAGCAGCCGCCTCGGGAGCGAGCAGTACTTC.

The gene calls are TRBV28 and TRBJ1-2; possibly TRBD1 for D (5 bases). With 7 bases removed from V and 3 bases from J, the gap between germline ends came to 12 bases. CDR3 size: 13 residues. Germline V gene sequence: CDR1 MDHEN, CDR2 SYDVKM. The CDR3 protein is CASTQTRDYGYTF. In DNA, the CDR3 is TGTGCCAGCACCCAAACCAGGGACTATGGCTACACCTTC.